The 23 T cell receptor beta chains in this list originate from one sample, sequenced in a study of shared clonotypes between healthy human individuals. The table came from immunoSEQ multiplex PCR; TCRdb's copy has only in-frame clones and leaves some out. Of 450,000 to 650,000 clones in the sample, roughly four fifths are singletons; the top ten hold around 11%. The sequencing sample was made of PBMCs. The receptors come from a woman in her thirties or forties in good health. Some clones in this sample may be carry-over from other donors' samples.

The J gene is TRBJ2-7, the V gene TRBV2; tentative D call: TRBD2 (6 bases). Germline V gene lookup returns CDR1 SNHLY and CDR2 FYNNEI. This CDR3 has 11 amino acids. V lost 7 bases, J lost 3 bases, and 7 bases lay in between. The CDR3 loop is CASTAGYEQYF. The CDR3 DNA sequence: TGTGCCAGCACAGCGGGCTACGAGCAGTACTTC.

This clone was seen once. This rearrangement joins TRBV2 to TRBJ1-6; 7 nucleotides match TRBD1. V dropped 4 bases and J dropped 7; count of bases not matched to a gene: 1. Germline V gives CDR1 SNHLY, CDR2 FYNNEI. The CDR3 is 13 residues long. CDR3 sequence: CASSVDRNSPLHF. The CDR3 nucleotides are TGTGCCAGCAGTGTGGACAGGAATTCACCCCTCCACTTT.

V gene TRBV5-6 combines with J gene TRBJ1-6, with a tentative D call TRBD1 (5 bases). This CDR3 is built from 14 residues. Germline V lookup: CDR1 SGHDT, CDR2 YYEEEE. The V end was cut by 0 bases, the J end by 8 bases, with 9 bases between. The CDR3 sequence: CASSLAGPHSPLHF. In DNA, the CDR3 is TGTGCCAGCAGCTTGGCAGGGCCCCATTCACCCCTCCACTTT.

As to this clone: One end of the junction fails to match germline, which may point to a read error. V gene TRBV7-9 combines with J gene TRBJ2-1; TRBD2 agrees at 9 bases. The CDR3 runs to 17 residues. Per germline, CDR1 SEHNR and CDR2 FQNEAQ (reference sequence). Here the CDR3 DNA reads TGCGCCAGCAGCGTCCAGGGGCTAGCGGGACCCTACAATGAGCAGTTCTTC. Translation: CASSVQGLAGPYNEQFF.

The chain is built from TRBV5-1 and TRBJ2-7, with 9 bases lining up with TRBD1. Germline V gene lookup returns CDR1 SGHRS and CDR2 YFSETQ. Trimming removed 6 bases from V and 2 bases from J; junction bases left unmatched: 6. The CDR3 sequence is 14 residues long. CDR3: CASTQGQGPYEQYF. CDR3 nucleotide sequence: TGCGCCAGCACCCAGGGACAGGGCCCCTACGAGCAGTACTTC. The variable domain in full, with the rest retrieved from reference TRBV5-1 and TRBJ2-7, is KAGVTQTPRYLIKTRGQQVTLSCSPISGHRSVSWYQQTPGQGLQFLFEYFSETQRNKGNFPGRFSGRQFSNSRSEMNVSTLELGDSALYLCASTQGQGPYEQYFGPGTRLTVT.

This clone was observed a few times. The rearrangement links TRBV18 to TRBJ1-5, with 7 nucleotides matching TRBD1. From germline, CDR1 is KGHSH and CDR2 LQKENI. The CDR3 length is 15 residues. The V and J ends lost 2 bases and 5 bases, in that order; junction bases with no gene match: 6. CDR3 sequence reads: CASSPSAGGDQPQHF. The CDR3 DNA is TGTGCCAGCTCACCAAGTGCAGGGGGAGATCAGCCCCAGCATTTT.

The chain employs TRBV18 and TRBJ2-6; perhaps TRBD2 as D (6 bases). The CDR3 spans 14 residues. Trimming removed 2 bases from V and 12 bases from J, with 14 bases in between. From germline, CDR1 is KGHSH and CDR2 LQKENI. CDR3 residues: CASSPGRDRPVLTF. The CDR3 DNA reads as TGTGCCAGCTCACCAGGGCGGGATAGGCCCGTCCTGACTTTC. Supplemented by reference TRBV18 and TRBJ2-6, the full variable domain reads NAGVMQNPRHLVRRRGQEARLRCSPMKGHSHVYWYRQLPEEGLKFMVYLQKENIIDESGMPKERFSAEFPKEGPSILRIQQVVRGDSAAYFCASSPGRDRPVLTFGAGSRLTVL.

Here the CDR3 reads CASSQDRGWVRKLFF. CDR3 sequence (DNA): TGCGCCAGCAGCCAAGATCGGGGGTGGGTGCGGAAACTGTTTTTT. The gene calls are TRBV4-3 and TRBJ1-4, with a possible D match to TRBD1 (5 bases). The CDR3 is made up of 15 amino acids. Germline assignment: CDR1 LGHNA and CDR2 YSLEER. Trimming pared 0 bases from V and 11 bases from J, leaving 16 bases between.

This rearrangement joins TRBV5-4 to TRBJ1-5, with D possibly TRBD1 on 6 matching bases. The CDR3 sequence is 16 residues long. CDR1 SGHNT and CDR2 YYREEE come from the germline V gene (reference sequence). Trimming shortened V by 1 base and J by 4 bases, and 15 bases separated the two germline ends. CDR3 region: CASSLLGQRRNQPQHF. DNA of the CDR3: TGTGCCAGCAGCTTGCTAGGACAGCGGCGTAATCAGCCCCAGCATTTT.

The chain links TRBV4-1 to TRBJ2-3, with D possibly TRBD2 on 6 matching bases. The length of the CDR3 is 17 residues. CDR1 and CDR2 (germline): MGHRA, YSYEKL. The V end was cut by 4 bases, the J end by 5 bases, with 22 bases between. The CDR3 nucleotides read TGCGCCAGCAGCCGACTAGAAGGTGGGTCCTTTGGAGATACGCAGTATTTT. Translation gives CASSRLEGGSFGDTQYF.

The CDR3 region is CASSPGQGDTGELFF. In nucleotides, the CDR3 is TGTGCCAGCTCACCCGGACAGGGTGACACCGGGGAGCTGTTTTTT. The V and J genes are TRBV18 and TRBJ2-2, with 8 nucleotides matching TRBD1. CDR1 is KGHSH, CDR2 LQKENI, per germline. The CDR3 covers 15 residues. Germline trimming cut 3 bases from V and 3 bases from J; bases unmatched to any gene: 3.

CDR3: CASSVQGTSQETQYF. CDR3 in DNA: TGTGCCAGCAGCGTCCAAGGGACATCTCAAGAGACCCAGTACTTC. V and J are TRBV9 and TRBJ2-5; TRBD1 might be the D (6 bases). Germline lookup yields CDR1 SGDLS and CDR2 YYNGEE. Trimming shortened V by 2 bases and J by 2 bases, and 13 bases separated the two germline ends. CDR3 size: 15 residues.

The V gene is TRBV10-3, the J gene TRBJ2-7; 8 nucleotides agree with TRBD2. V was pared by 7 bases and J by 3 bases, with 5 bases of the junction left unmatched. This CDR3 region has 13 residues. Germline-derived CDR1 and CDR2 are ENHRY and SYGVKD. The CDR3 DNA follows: TGTGCCATCAACGCGGGAGGAAACTACGAGCAGTACTTC. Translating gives CAINAGGNYEQYF.

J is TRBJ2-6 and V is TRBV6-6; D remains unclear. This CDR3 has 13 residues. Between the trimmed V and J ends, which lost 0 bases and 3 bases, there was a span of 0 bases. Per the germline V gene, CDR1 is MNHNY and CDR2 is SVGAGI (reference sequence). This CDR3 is CASSYSGANVLTF. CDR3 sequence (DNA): TGTGCCAGCAGTTACTCTGGGGCCAACGTCCTGACTTTC.

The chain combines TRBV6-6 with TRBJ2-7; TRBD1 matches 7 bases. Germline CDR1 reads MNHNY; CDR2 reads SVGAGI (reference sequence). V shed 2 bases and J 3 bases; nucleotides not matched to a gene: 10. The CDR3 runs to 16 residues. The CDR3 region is CASSYAQGIGGYEQYF. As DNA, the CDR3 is TGTGCCAGCAGTTACGCACAGGGGATAGGAGGCTACGAGCAGTACTTC.

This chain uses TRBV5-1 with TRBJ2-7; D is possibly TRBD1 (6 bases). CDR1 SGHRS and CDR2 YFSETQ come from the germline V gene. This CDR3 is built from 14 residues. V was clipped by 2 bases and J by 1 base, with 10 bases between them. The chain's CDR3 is CASSFGQRSYEQYF. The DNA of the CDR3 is TGCGCCAGCAGCTTTGGACAGCGTTCCTACGAGCAGTACTTC. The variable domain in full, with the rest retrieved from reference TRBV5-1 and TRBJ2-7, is KAGVTQTPRYLIKTRGQQVTLSCSPISGHRSVSWYQQTPGQGLQFLFEYFSETQRNKGNFPGRFSGRQFSNSRSEMNVSTLELGDSALYLCASSFGQRSYEQYFGPGTRLTVT.

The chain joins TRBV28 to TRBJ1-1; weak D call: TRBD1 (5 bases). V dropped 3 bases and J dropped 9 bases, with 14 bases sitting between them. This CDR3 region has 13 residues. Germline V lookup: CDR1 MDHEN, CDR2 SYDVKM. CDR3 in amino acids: CASSLGQSDQAFF. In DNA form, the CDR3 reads TGTGCCAGCAGTTTGGGGCAGTCGGACCAAGCTTTCTTT.

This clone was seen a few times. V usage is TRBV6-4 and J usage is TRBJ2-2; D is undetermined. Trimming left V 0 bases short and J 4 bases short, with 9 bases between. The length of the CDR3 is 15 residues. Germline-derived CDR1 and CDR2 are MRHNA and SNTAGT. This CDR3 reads CASSDSEESTGELFF. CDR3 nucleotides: TGTGCCAGCAGTGACTCGGAAGAGTCCACCGGGGAGCTGTTTTTT.

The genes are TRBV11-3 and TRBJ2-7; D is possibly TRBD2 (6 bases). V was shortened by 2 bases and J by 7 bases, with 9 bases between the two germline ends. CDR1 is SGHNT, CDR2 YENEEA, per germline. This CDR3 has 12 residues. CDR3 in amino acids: CASSLLGGEQYF. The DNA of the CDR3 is TGTGCCAGCAGCTTACTGGGGGGAGAGCAGTACTTC.

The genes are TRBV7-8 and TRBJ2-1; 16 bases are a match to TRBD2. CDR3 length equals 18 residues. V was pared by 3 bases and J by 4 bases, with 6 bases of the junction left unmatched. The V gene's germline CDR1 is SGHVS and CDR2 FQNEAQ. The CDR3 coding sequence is TGTGCCAGCAGCTTCCTGGGACTAGCGGGAGGGCTATACAATGAGCAGTTCTTC. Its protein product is CASSFLGLAGGLYNEQFF.

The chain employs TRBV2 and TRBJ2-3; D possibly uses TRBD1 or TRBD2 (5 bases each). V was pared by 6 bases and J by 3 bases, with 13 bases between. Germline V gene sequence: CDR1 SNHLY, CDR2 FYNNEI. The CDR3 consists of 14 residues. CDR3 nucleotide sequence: TGTGCCAGCAGAGCCGGGACGATAACAGATACGCAGTATTTT. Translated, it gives CASRAGTITDTQYF.

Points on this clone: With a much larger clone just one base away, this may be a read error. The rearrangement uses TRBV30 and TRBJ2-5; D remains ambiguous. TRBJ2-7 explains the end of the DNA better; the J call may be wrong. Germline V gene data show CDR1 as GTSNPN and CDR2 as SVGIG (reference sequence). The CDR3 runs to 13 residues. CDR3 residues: CAWGSVGAGEQYF. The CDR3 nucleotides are TGTGCCTGGGGCTCCGTGGGCGCAGGCGAGCAGTACTTC.

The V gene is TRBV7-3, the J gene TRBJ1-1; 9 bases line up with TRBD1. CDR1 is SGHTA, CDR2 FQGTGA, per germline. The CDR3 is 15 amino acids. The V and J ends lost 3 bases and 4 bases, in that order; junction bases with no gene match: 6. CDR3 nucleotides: TGTGCCAGCAGCTTGGGACAGGGCTGGGGCACTGAAGCTTTCTTT. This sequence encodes CASSLGQGWGTEAFF.